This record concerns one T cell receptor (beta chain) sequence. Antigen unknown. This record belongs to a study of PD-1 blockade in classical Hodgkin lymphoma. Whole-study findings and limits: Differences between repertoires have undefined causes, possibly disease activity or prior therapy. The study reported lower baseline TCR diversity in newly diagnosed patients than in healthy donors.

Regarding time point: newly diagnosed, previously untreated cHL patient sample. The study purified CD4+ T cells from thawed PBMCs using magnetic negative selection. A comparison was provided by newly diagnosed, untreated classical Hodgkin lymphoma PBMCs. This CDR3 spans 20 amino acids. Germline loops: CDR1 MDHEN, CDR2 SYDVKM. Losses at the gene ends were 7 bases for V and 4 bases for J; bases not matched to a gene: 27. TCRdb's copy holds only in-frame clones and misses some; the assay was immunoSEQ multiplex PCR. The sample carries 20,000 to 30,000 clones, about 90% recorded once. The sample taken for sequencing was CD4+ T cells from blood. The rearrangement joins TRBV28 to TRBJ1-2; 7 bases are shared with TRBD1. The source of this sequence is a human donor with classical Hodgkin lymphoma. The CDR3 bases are TGTGCCAGCAACATTGTCCGGGACAGAGGGGGGAAAACGGGTTCCTATGGCTACACCTTC. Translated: CASNIVRDRGGKTGSYGYTF.